Following are 19 T cell receptor beta chains from one sample sequenced in a study of blood T cell repertoires in COVID-19. The method was immunoSEQ multiplex PCR; TCRdb's version includes in-frame clones alone and lacks a portion of them. The sample shows roughly 250,000 clones, approximately 82% of them seen only once. The specimen was peripheral blood. Receptors originate from an elderly woman with active or convalescent COVID-19.

The chain carries TRBV30 and TRBJ1-1; D is perhaps TRBD1 (5 bases). Germline-derived CDR1 and CDR2 are GTSNPN and SVGIG (reference sequence). Trimming cost V 3 bases and J 10 bases, with 15 bases left between them. This CDR3 has 12 residues. CDR3 loop: CAWRPREGRAFF. The CDR3 DNA follows: TGTGCCTGGAGGCCCAGGGAAGGAAGAGCTTTCTTT. The whole variable domain, remainder taken from reference TRBV30 and TRBJ1-1, is SQTIHQWPATLVQPVGSPLSLECTVEGTSNPNLYWYRQAAGRGLQLLFYSVGIGQISSEVPQNLSASRPQDRQFILSSKKLLLSDSGFYLCAWRPREGRAFFGQGTRLTVV.

The V gene is TRBV5-1, the J gene TRBJ2-5; a possible D gene is TRBD1 (5 bases). The CDR3 loop spans 14 amino acids. Per germline, CDR1 SGHRS and CDR2 YFSETQ. V dropped 0 bases and J dropped 5 bases, with 11 bases sitting between them. This CDR3 reads CASSLVLGVETQYF. The DNA for the CDR3 is TGCGCCAGCAGCTTGGTCTTAGGGGTGGAGACCCAGTACTTC. The full variable domain, its missing parts supplied by reference TRBV5-1 and TRBJ2-5, is KAGVTQTPRYLIKTRGQQVTLSCSPISGHRSVSWYQQTPGQGLQFLFEYFSETQRNKGNFPGRFSGRQFSNSRSEMNVSTLELGDSALYLCASSLVLGVETQYFGPGTRLLVL.

The sample holds a few counts of this clone. This sample includes further DNA sequences coding for the same CDR3. This sequence joins TRBV2 and TRBJ1-1; 7 nucleotides match TRBD1. The J segment lost 1 base and the V segment lost 6 bases, leaving 2 bases of the junction unmatched. The CDR3 length is 13 residues. Per the germline V gene, CDR1 is SNHLY and CDR2 is FYNNEI. CDR3 DNA sequence: TGTGCCAGCAGGGGACAGACGAACACTGAAGCTTTCTTT. It is translated as CASRGQTNTEAFF.

V usage is TRBV28 and J usage is TRBJ1-6, with TRBD1 as a possible D gene (6 bases). The CDR3 loop spans 14 amino acids. Germline V gene lookup returns CDR1 MDHEN and CDR2 SYDVKM. V was shortened by 3 bases and J by 7 bases, with 10 bases between the two germline ends. The CDR3 nucleotides read TGTGCCAGCAGTTTGCCAGGGGTAAATTCACCCCTCCACTTT. This translates into CASSLPGVNSPLHF.

The J gene is TRBJ1-1, the V gene TRBV15; no reliable D call. The germline gives CDR1 LNHNV, CDR2 YYDKDF (reference sequence). CDR3 length: 13 residues. V shed 8 bases and J shed 3 bases, with 13 bases lying between them. CDR3 in DNA: TGTGCCACCTATGGACGGACTTACACTGAAGCTTTCTTT. Its protein product is CATYGRTYTEAFF.

The V and J genes are TRBV2 and TRBJ1-5; 7 bases match TRBD1. The junction had 5 bases not matched to a gene; V was cut back by 4 bases and J by 2 bases. The CDR3 runs to 15 residues. Germline V gene lookup returns CDR1 SNHLY and CDR2 FYNNEI. For the CDR3, the DNA is TGTGCCAGCAGTGGGACAGGAGGGGGCAATCAGCCCCAGCATTTT. Translation: CASSGTGGGNQPQHF.

The chain has TRBV12-3 or TRBV12-4 and TRBJ2-7; D perhaps matches TRBD1 (6 bases). There are 13 residues in the CDR3. V gave up 6 bases and J gave up 1 base, with 10 bases separating them. The DNA of the CDR3 is TGTGCCAGCAGAAAGGGGGATTCCTACGAGCAGTACTTC. Residues: CASRKGDSYEQYF.

CDR3 in amino acids: CATSRAGLAETYEQYF. Here the CDR3 DNA reads TGTGCCACCAGCAGAGCCGGACTAGCGGAAACCTACGAGCAGTACTTC. The chain recombines TRBV15 with TRBJ2-7; 10 bases line up with TRBD2. The CDR3 is 16 residues long. Trimming took 1 base from V and 2 from J; bases not matched to a gene: 5. Per the germline V gene, CDR1 is LNHNV and CDR2 is YYDKDF (reference sequence). Full variable domain (rest looked up from reference TRBV15 and TRBJ2-7): DAMVIQNPRYQVTQFGKPVTLSCSQTLNHNVMYWYQQKSSQAPKLLFHYYDKDFNNEADTPDNFQSRRPNTSFCFLDIRSPGLGDTAMYLCATSRAGLAETYEQYFGPGTRLTVT.

The J gene is TRBJ1-4, the V gene TRBV7-8; weak D call: TRBD1 (5 bases). Trimming stripped 5 bases from V and 7 bases from J, with 17 bases between. Looked up from germline, CDR1 is SGHVS and CDR2 is FQNEAQ. The CDR3 contains 15 residues. Here the CDR3 DNA reads TGTGCCAGCAGCGCCGGGACCGCGGGAGGTGAAAAACTGTTTTTT. It codes for CASSAGTAGGEKLFF.

This chain joins TRBV21-1 and TRBJ1-3. TRBV21-1 represents a pseudogene. This CDR3 is 15 amino acids long. The CDR3 DNA sequence: TGTGCCAGCAGCAAAGTAGCCGGGTCTGGAAACACCATATATTTT. Amino acid sequence: CASSKVAGSGNTIYF.

The sample holds one count of this clone. This CDR3 reads CASSLVPLTSYEQFF. CDR3 DNA: TGTGCCAGCAGCTTGGTGCCCCTGACTAGTTATGAGCAGTTCTTC. This chain uses TRBV7-8 with TRBJ2-1; TRBD2 might be the D (6 bases). V lost 3 bases and J lost 8, with 17 bases in between. This CDR3 region has 15 residues. Germline CDR1 reads SGHVS; CDR2 reads FQNEAQ.

The J gene is TRBJ1-1, the V gene TRBV27; no clear D. This CDR3 region has 13 residues. Germline assignment: CDR1 MNHEY and CDR2 SMNVEV (reference sequence). The germline V and J ends were trimmed by 4 bases and 0 bases, with 6 bases remaining between them. CDR3: CASSSGVNTEAFF. The CDR3 DNA reads TGTGCCAGCAGTTCTGGAGTGAACACTGAAGCTTTCTTT.

The V and J genes are TRBV5-1 and TRBJ2-5; TRBD1 matches 8 bases. This CDR3 contains 15 residues. V shed 0 bases, J shed 5 bases, and the junction held 6 bases outside the gene matches. The germline gives CDR1 SGHRS, CDR2 YFSETQ. CDR3: CASSLARGRRETQYF. CDR3 bases: TGCGCCAGCAGCTTGGCCAGGGGGCGGAGGGAGACCCAGTACTTC.

This chain links TRBV18 with TRBJ2-5, with TRBD2 as a possible D gene (5 bases). This CDR3 is 15 amino acids long. Trimming removed 3 bases at V and 4 bases at J, with 15 bases between. Germline-derived CDR1 and CDR2 are KGHSH and LQKENI. Here the CDR3 reads CASSPLQGRAETQYF. DNA of the CDR3: TGTGCCAGCTCACCGCTCCAAGGGCGGGCAGAGACCCAGTACTTC.

The chain links TRBV5-1 to TRBJ2-5, with 8 bases that match TRBD2. The trim removed 4 bases at V and 3 bases at J, leaving 11 bases unmatched. CDR3 size: 16 residues. CDR1 SGHRS and CDR2 YFSETQ come from the germline V gene. The CDR3 loop reads CASSIEAGAGEETQYF. In DNA, the CDR3 is TGCGCCAGCAGCATCGAAGCGGGGGCGGGCGAAGAGACCCAGTACTTC.

The CDR3 DNA reads as TGTGCCAGCAGCTTGGACAGCTCGACCCCTGAAGCTTTCTTT. It encodes CASSLDSSTPEAFF. The chain carries TRBV5-4 and TRBJ1-1; no reliable D call. From germline, CDR1 is SGHNT and CDR2 YYREEE (reference sequence). Trimming took 0 bases from V and 6 from J, leaving 12 bases between them. CDR3 length: 14 residues.

This chain uses TRBV7-9 with TRBJ2-3; 14 nucleotides align to TRBD2. The germline V gene has CDR1 SEHNR and CDR2 FQNEAQ (reference sequence). This CDR3 region has 15 residues. Germline trimming cut 5 bases from V and 6 bases from J; bases unmatched to any gene: 4. CDR3 DNA sequence: TGTGCCAGCAGCAAACGACTAGCGGGAGGGGATACGCAGTATTTT. Amino acids: CASSKRLAGGDTQYF. The full variable domain, with the rest looked up from reference TRBV7-9 and TRBJ2-3, is DTGVSQNPRHKITKRGQNVTFRCDPISEHNRLYWYRQTLGQGPEFLTYFQNEAQLEKSRLLSDRFSAERPKGSFSTLEIQRTEQGDSAMYLCASSKRLAGGDTQYFGPGTRLTVL.

J is TRBJ2-3 and V is TRBV30; a possible D gene is TRBD1 (6 bases). The V end lost 0 bases, the J end lost 3 bases, and 7 bases lay between the germline ends. The CDR3 length is 13 residues. Germline V CDR1 and CDR2: GTSNPN, SVGIG (reference sequence). The CDR3 region has the DNA TGTGCCTGGAGTGTAGGGGGAACAGATACGCAGTATTTT. Its translation: CAWSVGGTDTQYF.

V and J are TRBV28 and TRBJ1-4; no clear D. Looked up from germline, CDR1 is MDHEN and CDR2 is SYDVKM. The CDR3 extends over 13 amino acids. V lost 7 bases, J lost 6 bases, and 12 bases lay in between. The CDR3 protein is CASTPGNYEKLFF. Here the CDR3 DNA reads TGTGCCAGCACTCCCGGGAATTATGAAAAACTGTTTTTT.